The 29 T cell receptor beta chains below come from one sample, sequenced in a study of T cell changes during pregnancy in multiple sclerosis. This table comes from immunoSEQ multiplex PCR, and its TCRdb copy is limited to in-frame clones, with some not included. The sample holds about 110,000 clones; more than 80% are singletons and the top ten take roughly 1.6%. The source material was peripheral blood, sampled before pregnancy. All receptors come from a female donor with multiple sclerosis, enrolled in a pregnancy study.

The genes are TRBV7-9 and TRBJ2-7; possible D gene TRBD1, 6 bases. Trimming left V 3 bases short and J 2 bases short, with 17 bases between. This CDR3 spans 16 amino acids. Per germline, CDR1 SEHNR and CDR2 FQNEAQ (reference sequence). The CDR3 reads CASSFGQTLNPYEQYF. The CDR3, as DNA: TGTGCCAGCAGCTTTGGACAGACTTTGAATCCCTACGAGCAGTACTTC.

The chain employs TRBV5-1 and TRBJ2-7; 7 bases are a match to TRBD1. Trimming took 4 bases from V and 5 from J; bases not matched to a gene: 9. The CDR3 consists of 14 residues. From germline, CDR1 is SGHRS and CDR2 YFSETQ. CDR3: CASSRVEQGNEQYF. The CDR3 DNA is TGCGCCAGCAGCCGGGTTGAACAGGGGAACGAGCAGTACTTC.

This rearrangement joins TRBV7-3 to TRBJ1-2; the match to TRBD1 covers 9 bases. With V trimmed by 5 bases and J by 8 bases, 6 bases remained unmatched. The CDR3 length is 13 residues. Per the germline V gene, CDR1 is SGHTA and CDR2 is FQGTGA. For the CDR3, the DNA is TGTGCCAGCAGCCGGACAGGGGCCGAAGGCTACACCTTC. It codes for CASSRTGAEGYTF.

V is TRBV10-3 and J is TRBJ2-5, with D unclear. The germline CDR1 and CDR2 sequences are ENHRY and SYGVKD. Trimming pared 0 bases from V and 3 bases from J, leaving 14 bases between. CDR3 size: 16 residues. The CDR3 is CAISESRVGKEETQYF. DNA for the CDR3: TGTGCCATCAGTGAGTCCCGGGTTGGAAAGGAAGAGACCCAGTACTTC.

The J gene is TRBJ2-3, the V gene TRBV4-1; 11 bases map to TRBD2. J gave up 5 bases and V 4 bases, and 14 bases lay outside the gene matches. This CDR3 contains 18 residues. CDR1 is MGHRA and CDR2 is YSYEKL in the germline V gene. CDR3 coding DNA: TGCGCCAGCAGCCTCCTCCTAGCGGGGGGCGCGGGCGGAGATACGCAGTATTTT. This gives the protein CASSLLLAGGAGGDTQYF.

The chain couples TRBV6-5 to TRBJ2-2; D may be TRBD1 (5 bases). Germline V gene lookup returns CDR1 MNHEY and CDR2 SVGAGI. Trimming pared 6 bases from V and 3 bases from J, leaving 8 bases between. This CDR3 has 13 residues. The CDR3 is CASSRQHTGELFF. CDR3 bases: TGTGCCAGCAGCCGACAGCACACCGGGGAGCTGTTTTTT.

The chain joins TRBV4-3 to TRBJ2-3; TRBD2 might be the D (6 bases). The CDR3 is made up of 16 amino acids. The V end was cut by 4 bases, the J end by 4 bases, with 18 bases between. Germline V lookup: CDR1 LGHNA, CDR2 YSLEER. In DNA, the CDR3 is TGCGCCAGCAGCCCAAAAGTAGCGGACCCAGCAGATACGCAGTATTTT. This gives the protein CASSPKVADPADTQYF.

This clone was seen just once. The V call is TRBV5-1, the J call TRBJ2-1; the D gene is possibly TRBD1 (5 bases). Trimming shortened V by 1 base and J by 6 bases, and 11 bases separated the two germline ends. Germline V lookup: CDR1 SGHRS, CDR2 YFSETQ. The CDR3 sequence is 14 residues long. CDR3 sequence (DNA): TGCGCCAGCAGCTTGCGAGTAGGGGCCAATGAGCAGTTCTTC. As protein: CASSLRVGANEQFF.

The V call is TRBV13, the J call TRBJ2-3; D unresolved. Per the germline V gene, CDR1 is PRHDT and CDR2 is FYEKMQ (reference sequence). Trimming took off 0 bases at V and 1 base at J, with 8 bases between the two ends. This CDR3 is built from 15 residues. The CDR3 protein is CASSLGVPGTDTQYF. Here the CDR3 DNA reads TGTGCCAGCAGCTTAGGTGTTCCGGGCACAGATACGCAGTATTTT.

The genes are TRBV30 and TRBJ1-6; D gene ambiguous. CDR3 length equals 16 residues. CDR1 is GTSNPN, CDR2 SVGIG, per germline (reference sequence). V lost 0 bases, J lost 8 bases, and 17 bases lay in between. The CDR3 region has the DNA TGTGCCTGGAGTGTAGCAGTTCAGGCCTTAGATTCACCCCTCCACTTT. It specifies CAWSVAVQALDSPLHF. Based on the CDR3 plus reference TRBV30 and TRBJ1-6, the full variable domain is SQTIHQWPATLVQPVGSPLSLECTVEGTSNPNLYWYRQAAGRGLQLLFYSVGIGQISSEVPQNLSASRPQDRQFILSSKKLLLSDSGFYLCAWSVAVQALDSPLHFGNGTRLTVT.

This clone was found a few times. The chain carries TRBV4-2 and TRBJ2-3; D is unclear. The CDR3 is made up of 14 amino acids. The germline CDR1 and CDR2 sequences are LGHNA and YNFKEQ. With 0 bases removed from V and 0 bases from J, the gap between germline ends came to 4 bases. CDR3 nucleotide sequence: TGTGCCAGCAGCCAAGAGCGGAGCACAGATACGCAGTATTTT. Its translation: CASSQERSTDTQYF.

The chain combines TRBV10-3 with TRBJ2-6, with D possibly TRBD1 on 8 matching bases. Trimming removed 5 bases from V and 0 bases from J, with 17 bases in between. In germline, CDR1 is ENHRY, CDR2 SYGVKD. CDR3 length: 18 amino acids. The CDR3 DNA sequence: TGTGCCATCAGTATAGATACAGGGGGGGGCTCTGGGGCCAACGTCCTGACTTTC. Amino acids: CAISIDTGGGSGANVLTF.

The chain uses TRBV28 and TRBJ2-7; D perhaps matches TRBD1 (6 bases). CDR3 length: 14 amino acids. The V gene's germline CDR1 is MDHEN and CDR2 SYDVKM. The ends were cut back, 4 bases at V and 5 bases at J, with 15 bases in the middle. CDR3 DNA: TGTGCCAGCAGTTCCGGGACATTCAACCACGAGCAGTACTTC. The encoded protein is CASSSGTFNHEQYF.

V gene TRBV7-2 combines with J gene TRBJ1-5, with a tentative D call TRBD1 (5 bases). Germline-derived CDR1 and CDR2 are SGHTA and FQGNSA. The CDR3 consists of 16 residues. V lost 1 base and J 1 base, leaving 11 bases between the germline ends. The CDR3 sequence: CASSLVGGTSNQPQHF. In DNA, the CDR3 is TGTGCCAGCAGCTTAGTTGGGGGGACCAGCAATCAGCCCCAGCATTTT.

This chain uses TRBV6-5 with TRBJ1-3; D is unresolved. The CDR3 loop spans 16 amino acids. The germline CDR1 and CDR2 sequences are MNHEY and SVGAGI. V lost 4 bases and J 0 bases, leaving 13 bases between the germline ends. The CDR3, as DNA: TGTGCCAGCAGTTGGAGTGCTCAAACCTCTGGAAACACCATATATTTT. Its translation is CASSWSAQTSGNTIYF.

V is TRBV6-5 and J is TRBJ2-7; 11 bases are shared with TRBD2. The CDR3 sequence is 15 residues long. Germline lookup yields CDR1 MNHEY and CDR2 SVGAGI. With V trimmed by 7 bases and J by 3 bases, 8 bases remained unmatched. This CDR3 is CASKTRTSGYYEQYF. CDR3 coding DNA: TGTGCCAGCAAGACGCGGACTAGCGGGTACTACGAGCAGTACTTC.

This chain links TRBV6-5 with TRBJ2-5, with 8 nucleotides matching TRBD1. V lost 7 bases to trimming and J lost 5 bases; unmatched junction nucleotides: 6. CDR1 MNHEY and CDR2 SVGAGI come from the germline V gene. The CDR3 is made up of 13 amino acids. CDR3 in amino acids: CASMNRGIETQYF. In nucleotides, the CDR3 is TGTGCCAGCATGAACAGGGGGATTGAGACCCAGTACTTC.

The chain links TRBV5-1 to TRBJ2-1; 13 bases match TRBD2. Germline CDR1 and CDR2: SGHRS and YFSETQ. V was pared by 4 bases and J by 1 base, with 11 bases of the junction left unmatched. The CDR3 is 19 amino acids. For the CDR3, the DNA is TGCGCCAGCAGCGCGACACTACTAGCGGGGGGGTTGTCCTACAATGAGCAGTTCTTC. Translation: CASSATLLAGGLSYNEQFF.

J is TRBJ1-2 and V is TRBV5-6, with a weak D call TRBD1 (5 bases). CDR3 length: 12 residues. Germline assignment: CDR1 SGHDT and CDR2 YYEEEE. V was pared by 0 bases and J by 7 bases, with 7 bases between. The CDR3 coding sequence is TGTGCCAGCAGCTTGGGACAGAGTGGCTACACCTTC. Translating gives CASSLGQSGYTF.

The chain joins TRBV19 to TRBJ1-5; 8 bases are a match to TRBD1. Unmatched junction bases numbered 3, after V lost 3 bases and J lost 2 bases. From germline, CDR1 is LNHDA and CDR2 SQIVND (reference sequence). The CDR3 is 15 residues long. This CDR3 is CASSIDRGGNQPQHF. The CDR3 DNA is TGTGCCAGTAGTATCGACAGGGGAGGCAATCAGCCCCAGCATTTT.

The chain combines TRBV19 with TRBJ2-2; 7 bases align to TRBD2. The V and J ends lost 2 bases and 0 bases, in that order; junction bases with no gene match: 0. CDR1 is LNHDA, CDR2 SQIVND, per germline (reference sequence). The CDR3 consists of 15 residues. CDR3 sequence: CASSISGTNTGELFF. The CDR3, as DNA: TGTGCCAGTAGTATAAGCGGGACGAACACCGGGGAGCTGTTTTTT.

The gene calls are TRBV2 and TRBJ2-7; perhaps TRBD1 as D (5 bases). This CDR3 is built from 15 residues. With 5 bases removed from V and 1 base from J, the gap between germline ends came to 15 bases. CDR1 is SNHLY, CDR2 FYNNEI, per germline. The CDR3 DNA follows: TGTGCCAGCAGTCAGCAGGGCAGTATTTCCTACGAGCAGTACTTC. Amino acids: CASSQQGSISYEQYF.

V and J are TRBV5-1 and TRBJ1-4; 7 nucleotides line up with TRBD1. The CDR3 runs 16 residues. Looked up from germline, CDR1 is SGHRS and CDR2 is YFSETQ. The J segment lost 0 bases and the V segment lost 4 bases, leaving 6 bases of the junction unmatched. DNA for the CDR3: TGCGCCAGCAGCCCGGGACAGCCCTCAACTAATGAAAAACTGTTTTTT. It yields the protein CASSPGQPSTNEKLFF.

The chain joins TRBV18 to TRBJ2-7; maybe TRBD2 (5 bases). Trimming removed 2 bases from V and 4 bases from J, with 15 bases in between. CDR1 is KGHSH and CDR2 is LQKENI in the germline V gene. The CDR3 contains 15 residues. The CDR3 sequence is CASSPGQQGGYEQYF. The CDR3 coding sequence is TGTGCCAGCTCACCAGGGCAGCAAGGCGGGTACGAGCAGTACTTC. Supplemented by reference TRBV18 and TRBJ2-7, the full variable domain reads NAGVMQNPRHLVRRRGQEARLRCSPMKGHSHVYWYRQLPEEGLKFMVYLQKENIIDESGMPKERFSAEFPKEGPSILRIQQVVRGDSAAYFCASSPGQQGGYEQYFGPGTRLTVT.

The chain employs TRBV6-5 and TRBJ1-5, with TRBD1 as a possible D gene (6 bases). Trimming stripped 0 bases from V and 1 base from J, with 10 bases between. CDR3 length: 16 amino acids. CDR1 is MNHEY, CDR2 SVGAGI, per germline. The CDR3 DNA reads as TGTGCCAGCAGTTACTCGGCTACAGGGAGCAATCAGCCCCAGCATTTT. This gives the protein CASSYSATGSNQPQHF.

This clone was seen just once. The chain combines TRBV28 with TRBJ2-7; 7 bases match TRBD2. The trim removed 4 bases at V and 3 bases at J, leaving 15 bases unmatched. Germline values: CDR1 MDHEN, CDR2 SYDVKM. The CDR3 loop spans 17 amino acids. CDR3 nucleotides: TGTGCCAGCAGTTCCTACTCCTGGTCGGGGGAGGGCTACGAGCAGTACTTC. Translation gives CASSSYSWSGEGYEQYF.

This rearrangement joins TRBV6-5 to TRBJ2-7, with D maybe TRBD2 (7 bases). Per the germline V gene, CDR1 is MNHEY and CDR2 is SVGAGI. The CDR3 covers 14 residues. With 6 bases removed from V and 2 bases from J, the gap between germline ends came to 14 bases. CDR3 in amino acids: CASRKRGGAYEQYF. In DNA, the CDR3 is TGTGCCAGCAGGAAGAGGGGGGGGGCCTACGAGCAGTACTTC.

This clone was seen only once. The gene calls are TRBV5-1 and TRBJ1-1; D gene uncertain. The CDR3 is made up of 14 amino acids. The V end lost 0 bases, the J end lost 5 bases, and 11 bases lay between the germline ends. Germline values: CDR1 SGHRS, CDR2 YFSETQ. CDR3 loop: CASSLDGAGTEAFF. The CDR3, as DNA: TGCGCCAGCAGCTTGGACGGAGCCGGGACTGAAGCTTTCTTT.

V is TRBV5-4 and J is TRBJ1-6; a possible D gene is TRBD1 (5 bases). Germline values: CDR1 SGHNT, CDR2 YYREEE (reference sequence). Trimming cost V 0 bases and J 1 base, with 20 bases left between them. CDR3 length equals 20 residues. CDR3: CASSLGGWEGLRSYNSPLHF. CDR3 coding DNA: TGTGCCAGCAGCTTGGGGGGTTGGGAGGGACTGCGGTCCTATAATTCACCCCTCCACTTT.